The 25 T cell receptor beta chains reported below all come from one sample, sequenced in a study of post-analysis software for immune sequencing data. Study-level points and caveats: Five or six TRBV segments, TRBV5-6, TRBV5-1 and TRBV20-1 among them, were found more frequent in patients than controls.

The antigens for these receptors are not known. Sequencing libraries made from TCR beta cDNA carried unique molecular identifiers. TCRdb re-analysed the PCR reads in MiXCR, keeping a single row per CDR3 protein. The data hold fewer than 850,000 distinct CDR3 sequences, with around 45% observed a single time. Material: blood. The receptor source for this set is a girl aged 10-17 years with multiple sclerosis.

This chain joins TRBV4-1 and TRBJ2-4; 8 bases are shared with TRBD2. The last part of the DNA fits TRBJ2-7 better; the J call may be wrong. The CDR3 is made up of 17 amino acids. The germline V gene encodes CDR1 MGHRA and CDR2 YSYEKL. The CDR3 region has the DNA TGCGCCAGCAGCCCCACTCTTATGAGCGGGAGAGTAAGCGAGCAGTACTTC. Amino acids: CASSPTLMSGRVSEQYF.

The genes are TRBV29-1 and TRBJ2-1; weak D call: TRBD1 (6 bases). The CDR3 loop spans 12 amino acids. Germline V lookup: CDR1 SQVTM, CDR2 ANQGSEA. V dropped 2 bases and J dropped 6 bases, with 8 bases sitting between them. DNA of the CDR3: TGCAGCGTTGAACAGGGGACCAATGAGCAGTTCTTC. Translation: CSVEQGTNEQFF.

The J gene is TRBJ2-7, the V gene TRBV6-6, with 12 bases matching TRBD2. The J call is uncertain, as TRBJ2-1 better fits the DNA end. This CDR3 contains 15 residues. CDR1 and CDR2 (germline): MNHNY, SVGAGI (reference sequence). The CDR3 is CASSPGLAGWGEQFF. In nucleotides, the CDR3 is TGTGCCAGCAGTCCGGGACTAGCGGGTTGGGGGGAGCAGTTCTTC.

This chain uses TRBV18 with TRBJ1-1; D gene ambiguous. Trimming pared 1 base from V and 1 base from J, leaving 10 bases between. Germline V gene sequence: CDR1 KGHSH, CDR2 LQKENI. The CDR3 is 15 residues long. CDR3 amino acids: CASSPRVAGNTEAFF. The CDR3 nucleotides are TGTGCCAGCTCACCACGGGTCGCAGGGAACACTGAAGCTTTCTTT.

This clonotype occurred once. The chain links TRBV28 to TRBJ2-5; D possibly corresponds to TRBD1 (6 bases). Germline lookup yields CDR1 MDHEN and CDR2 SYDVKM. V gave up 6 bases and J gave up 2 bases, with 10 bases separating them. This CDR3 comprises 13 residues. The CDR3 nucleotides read TGTGCCAGCAGGAAGGGGGTTCAAGAGACCCAGTACTTC. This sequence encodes CASRKGVQETQYF.

The CDR3 protein is CAIRGTASYEQYF. In DNA, the CDR3 is TGTGCCATCAGGGGGACAGCTTCCTACGAGCAGTACTTC. The chain carries TRBV10-3 and TRBJ2-7; 7 positions agree with TRBD1. The CDR3 extends over 13 amino acids. After removal of 6 bases from V and 1 base from J, the junction contained 3 bases not matched to a gene. Germline CDR1 and CDR2: ENHRY and SYGVKD.

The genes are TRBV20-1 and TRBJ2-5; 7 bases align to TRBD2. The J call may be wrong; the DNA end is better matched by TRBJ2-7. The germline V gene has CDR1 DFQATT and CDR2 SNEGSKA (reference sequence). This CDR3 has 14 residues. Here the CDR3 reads CSARDSTSAYEQYF. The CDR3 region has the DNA TGCAGTGCTAGAGATTCAACTAGCGCGTACGAGCAGTACTTC.

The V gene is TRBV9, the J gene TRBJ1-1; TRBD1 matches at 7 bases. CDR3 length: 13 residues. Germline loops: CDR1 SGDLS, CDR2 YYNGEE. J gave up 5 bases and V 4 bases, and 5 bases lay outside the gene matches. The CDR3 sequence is CASSPTGKTEAFF. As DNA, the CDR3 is TGTGCCAGCAGCCCGACAGGGAAAACTGAAGCTTTCTTT.

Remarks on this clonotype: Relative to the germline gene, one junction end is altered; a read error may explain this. For the CDR3, the DNA is TGTGTCAGCCGTGACACTTACTATGGCTACACCTTC. Protein product: CVSRDTYYGYTF. The chain employs TRBV2 and TRBJ1-2; D remains unclear. The CDR3 length is 12 residues. Germline V lookup: CDR1 SNHLY, CDR2 FYNNEI.

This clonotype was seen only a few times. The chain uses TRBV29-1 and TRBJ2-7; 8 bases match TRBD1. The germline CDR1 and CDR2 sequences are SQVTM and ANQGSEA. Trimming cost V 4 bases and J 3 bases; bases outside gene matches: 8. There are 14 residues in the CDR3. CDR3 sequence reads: CSVAVQGANYEQYF. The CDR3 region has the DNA TGCAGCGTTGCCGTCCAGGGGGCGAACTACGAGCAGTACTTC.

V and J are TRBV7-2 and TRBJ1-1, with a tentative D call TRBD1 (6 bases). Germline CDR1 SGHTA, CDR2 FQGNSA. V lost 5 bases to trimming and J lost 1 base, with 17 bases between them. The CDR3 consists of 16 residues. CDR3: CASSRQTGNQNTEAFF. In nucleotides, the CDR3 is TGTGCCAGCAGCCGTCAGACAGGAAATCAGAACACTGAAGCTTTCTTT.

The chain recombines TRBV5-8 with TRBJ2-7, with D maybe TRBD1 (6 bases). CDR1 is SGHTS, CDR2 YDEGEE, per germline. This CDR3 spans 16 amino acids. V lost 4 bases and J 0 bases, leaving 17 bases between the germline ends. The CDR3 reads CASSQGMAESSYEQYF. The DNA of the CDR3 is TGTGCCAGCAGCCAGGGGATGGCGGAGAGCTCCTACGAGCAGTACTTC. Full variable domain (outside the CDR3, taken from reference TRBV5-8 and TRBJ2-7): EAGVTQSPTHLIKTRGQQATLRCSPISGHTSVYWYQQALGLGLQFLLWYDEGEERNRGNFPPRFSGRQFPNYSSELNVNALELEDSALYLCASSQGMAESSYEQYFGPGTRLTVT.

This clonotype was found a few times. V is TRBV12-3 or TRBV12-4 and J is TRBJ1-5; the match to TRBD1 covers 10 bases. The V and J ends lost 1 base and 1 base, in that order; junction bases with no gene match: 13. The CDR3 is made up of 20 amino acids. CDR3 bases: TGTGCCAGCAGTTTAGAGTCGACAGGGGGCCGTGGGGGGAGCAATCAGCCCCAGCATTTT. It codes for CASSLESTGGRGGSNQPQHF.

The CDR3 DNA reads as TGCAGCGTTGAAGCCGTAAACATTCAGTACTTC. It specifies CSVEAVNIQYF. This chain uses TRBV29-1 with TRBJ2-4; D unclear. Trimming cost V 1 base and J 6 bases, with 4 bases left between them. The germline CDR1 and CDR2 sequences are SQVTM and ANQGSEA. CDR3 size: 11 residues.

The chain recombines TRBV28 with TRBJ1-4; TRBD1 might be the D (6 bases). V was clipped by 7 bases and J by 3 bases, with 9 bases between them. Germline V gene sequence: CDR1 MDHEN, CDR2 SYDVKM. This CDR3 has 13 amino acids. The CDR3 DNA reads TGTGCCAGCACGGGGGCGGCTAATGAAAAACTGTTTTTT. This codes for CASTGAANEKLFF.

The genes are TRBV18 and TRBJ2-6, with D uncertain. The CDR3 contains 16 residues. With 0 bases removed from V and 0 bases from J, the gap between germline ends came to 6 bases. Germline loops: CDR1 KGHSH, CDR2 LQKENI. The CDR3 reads CASSPPPSSGANVLTF. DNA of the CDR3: TGTGCCAGCTCACCACCCCCCTCCTCTGGGGCCAACGTCCTGACTTTC.

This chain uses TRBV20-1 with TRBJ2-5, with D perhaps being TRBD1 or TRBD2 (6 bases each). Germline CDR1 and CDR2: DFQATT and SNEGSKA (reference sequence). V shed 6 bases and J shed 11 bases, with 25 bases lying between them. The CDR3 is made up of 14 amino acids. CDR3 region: CSAGGTQKRDEQYF. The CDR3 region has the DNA TGCAGTGCAGGGGGGACTCAAAAGAGGGATGAGCAGTACTTC.

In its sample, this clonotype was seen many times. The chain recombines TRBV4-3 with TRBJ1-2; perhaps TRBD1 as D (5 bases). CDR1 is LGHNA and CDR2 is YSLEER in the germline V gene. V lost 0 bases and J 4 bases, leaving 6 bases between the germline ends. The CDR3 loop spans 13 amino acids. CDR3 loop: CASSQDRGYGYTF. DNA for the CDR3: TGCGCCAGCAGCCAAGATAGGGGCTATGGCTACACCTTC.

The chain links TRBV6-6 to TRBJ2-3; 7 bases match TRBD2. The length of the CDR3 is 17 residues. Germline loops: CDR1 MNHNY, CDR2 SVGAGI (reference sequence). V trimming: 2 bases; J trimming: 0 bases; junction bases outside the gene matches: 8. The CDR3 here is CASSYTPSGYSTDTQYF. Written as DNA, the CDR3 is TGTGCCAGCAGTTACACGCCTAGCGGCTATAGCACAGATACGCAGTATTTT.

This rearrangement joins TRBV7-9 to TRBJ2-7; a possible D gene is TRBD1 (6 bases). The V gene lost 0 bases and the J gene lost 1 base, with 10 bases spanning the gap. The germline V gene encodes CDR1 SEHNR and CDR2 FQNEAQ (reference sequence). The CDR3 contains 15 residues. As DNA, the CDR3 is TGTGCCAGCAGCTTAGCGGAGACAGGTTCCTACGAGCAGTACTTC. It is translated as CASSLAETGSYEQYF.

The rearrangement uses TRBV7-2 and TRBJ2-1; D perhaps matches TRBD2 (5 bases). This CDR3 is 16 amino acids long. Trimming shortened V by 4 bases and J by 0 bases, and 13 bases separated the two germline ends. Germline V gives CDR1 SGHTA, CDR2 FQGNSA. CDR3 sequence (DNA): TGTGCCAGCAGCTGGAGGACTGCCCCCTCCTACAATGAGCAGTTCTTC. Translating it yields CASSWRTAPSYNEQFF. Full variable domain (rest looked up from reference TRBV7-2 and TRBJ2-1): GAGVSQSPSNKVTEKGKDVELRCDPISGHTALYWYRQSLGQGLEFLIYFQGNSAPDKSGLPSDRFSAERTGGSVSTLTIQRTQQEDSAVYLCASSWRTAPSYNEQFFGPGTRLTVL.

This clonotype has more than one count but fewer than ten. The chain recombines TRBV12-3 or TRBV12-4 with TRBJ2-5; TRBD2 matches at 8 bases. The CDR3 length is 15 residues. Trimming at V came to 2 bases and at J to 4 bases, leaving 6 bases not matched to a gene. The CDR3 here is CASSLTSGTPETQYF. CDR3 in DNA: TGTGCCAGCAGTTTAACTAGCGGCACCCCAGAGACCCAGTACTTC.

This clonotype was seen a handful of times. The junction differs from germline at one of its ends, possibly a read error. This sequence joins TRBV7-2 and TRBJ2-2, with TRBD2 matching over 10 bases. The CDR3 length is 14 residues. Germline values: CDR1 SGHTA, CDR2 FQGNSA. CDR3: CASSLAGDVRELFF. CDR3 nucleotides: TGTGCCAGCAGCCTAGCGGGAGATGTTCGGGAGCTGTTTTTT.

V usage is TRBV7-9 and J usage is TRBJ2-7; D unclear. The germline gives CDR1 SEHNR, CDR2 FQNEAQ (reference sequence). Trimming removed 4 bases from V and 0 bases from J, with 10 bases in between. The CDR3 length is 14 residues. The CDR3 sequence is CASSSSRSSYEQYF. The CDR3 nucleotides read TGTGCCAGCAGCTCCTCTAGGAGCTCCTACGAGCAGTACTTC.

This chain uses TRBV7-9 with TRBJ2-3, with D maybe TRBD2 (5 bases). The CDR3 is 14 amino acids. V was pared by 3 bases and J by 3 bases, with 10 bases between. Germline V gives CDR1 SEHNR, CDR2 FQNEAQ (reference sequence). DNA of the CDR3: TGTGCCAGCAGCTTCGAGCGGAGGACAGATACGCAGTATTTT. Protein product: CASSFERRTDTQYF. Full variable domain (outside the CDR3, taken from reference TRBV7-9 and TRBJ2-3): DTGVSQNPRHKITKRGQNVTFRCDPISEHNRLYWYRQTLGQGPEFLTYFQNEAQLEKSRLLSDRFSAERPKGSFSTLEIQRTEQGDSAMYLCASSFERRTDTQYFGPGTRLTVL.